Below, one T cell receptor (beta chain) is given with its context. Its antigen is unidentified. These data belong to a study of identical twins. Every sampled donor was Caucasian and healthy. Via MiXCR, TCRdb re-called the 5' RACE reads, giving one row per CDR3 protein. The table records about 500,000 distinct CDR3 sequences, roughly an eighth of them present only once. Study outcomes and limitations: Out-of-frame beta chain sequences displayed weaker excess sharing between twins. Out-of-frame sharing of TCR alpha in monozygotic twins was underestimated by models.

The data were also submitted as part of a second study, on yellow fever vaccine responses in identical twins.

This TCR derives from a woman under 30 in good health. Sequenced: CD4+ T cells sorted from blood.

The CDR3 protein is CASSLAGGQGNSPLHF. CDR3 coding DNA: TGTGCCAGCAGCTTAGCTGGGGGGCAGGGTAATTCACCCCTCCACTTT. The V call is TRBV7-2, the J call TRBJ1-6, with a tentative D call TRBD1 (6 bases). The CDR3 contains 16 residues. CDR1 and CDR2 (germline): SGHTA, FQGNSA. The V end was cut by 0 bases, the J end by 6 bases, with 12 bases between. The variable domain in full, with the rest retrieved from reference TRBV7-2 and TRBJ1-6, is GAGVSQSPSNKVTEKGKDVELRCDPISGHTALYWYRQSLGQGLEFLIYFQGNSAPDKSGLPSDRFSAERTGGSVSTLTIQRTQQEDSAVYLCASSLAGGQGNSPLHFGNGTRLTVT.